A single sample gave rise to the 10 T cell receptor beta chains below, sequenced in a study of OX40 agonist ivuxolimab in advanced cancers. This table comes from immunoSEQ multiplex PCR, and its TCRdb copy is limited to in-frame clones, with some not included. The repertoire includes around 50,000 clones, 80% to 90% of them detected once, and under 3.5% sits in the top ten. Sequencing used CD4+ or CD8+ T cells sorted from blood, obtained in a trial of the OX40 agonist ivuxolimab. These receptors originate from an adult with an advanced solid tumor such as melanoma, head and neck, liver or kidney cancer.

V gene TRBV7-2 combines with J gene TRBJ2-1; D not resolved. V gave up 1 base and J gave up 3 bases, with 10 bases separating them. The CDR3 runs 15 residues. CDR1 and CDR2 from the germline V gene are SGHTA and FQGNSA. The CDR3 region is CASSLDQSYYNEQFF. CDR3 coding DNA: TGTGCCAGCAGCTTAGATCAAAGTTACTACAATGAGCAGTTCTTC.

The chain employs TRBV2 and TRBJ1-2, with a weak D call TRBD1 (5 bases). Looked up from germline, CDR1 is SNHLY and CDR2 is FYNNEI. Trimming took 6 bases from V and 4 from J, leaving 18 bases between them. The CDR3 sequence is 15 residues long. The chain's CDR3 is CASRESRGGSYGYTF. The CDR3 nucleotides are TGTGCCAGCAGGGAGTCACGGGGGGGATCCTATGGCTACACCTTC.

The chain carries TRBV27 and TRBJ1-6; D is unresolved. Trimming took off 3 bases at V and 7 bases at J, with 10 bases between the two ends. This CDR3 contains 14 residues. Germline loops: CDR1 MNHEY, CDR2 SMNVEV (reference sequence). The DNA of the CDR3 is TGTGCCAGCAGTTTCGGGCAGCAGAATTCACCCCTCCACTTT. This gives the protein CASSFGQQNSPLHF.

This clone was observed a single time. The CDR3 sequence: CASSRTGGSANEKLFF. CDR3 DNA: TGTGCCAGCAGTCGGACAGGGGGCTCGGCTAATGAAAAACTGTTTTTT. The chain has TRBV6-6 and TRBJ1-4; TRBD1 agrees at 11 bases. Germline-derived CDR1 and CDR2 are MNHNY and SVGAGI (reference sequence). The length of the CDR3 is 16 residues. Trimming took 5 bases from V and 3 from J; bases not matched to a gene: 5.

The J gene is TRBJ2-7, the V gene TRBV19; maybe TRBD1 (6 bases). The CDR3 covers 15 residues. V lost 7 bases to trimming and J lost 5 bases, with 21 bases between them. Germline-derived CDR1 and CDR2 are LNHDA and SQIVND (reference sequence). CDR3 loop: CASTTSTGSEDEQYF. CDR3 DNA: TGTGCCAGTACCACAAGTACAGGGAGTGAGGACGAGCAGTACTTC.

The rearrangement uses TRBV18 and TRBJ2-1, with no clear D. V shed 5 bases and J shed 2 bases, with 4 bases lying between them. The V gene's germline CDR1 is KGHSH and CDR2 LQKENI. This CDR3 has 12 residues. CDR3 region: CASSSPYNEQFF. CDR3 coding DNA: TGTGCCAGCTCATCTCCCTACAATGAGCAGTTCTTC.

The J gene is TRBJ2-6, the V gene TRBV16; D gene uncertain. CDR3 length: 13 amino acids. Trimming took 0 bases from V and 3 from J, leaving 0 bases between them. Germline CDR1 and CDR2: KGHSY and FQNENV. The CDR3, as DNA: TGTGCCAGCAGCCAATCTGGGGCCAACGTCCTGACTTTC. Translation: CASSQSGANVLTF.

DNA of the CDR3: TGTGCCAGCAGCTTGTTTGGACTAGCGGGAAGCAATGAGCAGTTCTTC. Its translation: CASSLFGLAGSNEQFF. The chain employs TRBV11-2 and TRBJ2-1; 12 nucleotides line up with TRBD2. Per the germline V gene, CDR1 is SGHAT and CDR2 is FQNNGV. Unmatched junction bases numbered 6, after V lost 3 bases and J lost 6 bases. The CDR3 spans 16 residues. Full variable domain (missing parts from reference TRBV11-2 and TRBJ2-1): EAGVAQSPRYKIIEKRQSVAFWCNPISGHATLYWYQQILGQGPKLLIQFQNNGVVDDSQLPKDRFSAERLKGVDSTLKIQPAKLEDSAVYLCASSLFGLAGSNEQFFGPGTRLTVL.

V and J are TRBV27 and TRBJ2-5; 14 nucleotides match TRBD2. V was clipped by 0 bases and J by 5 bases; unmatched bases: 20. The CDR3 totals 22 residues. CDR1 is MNHEY and CDR2 is SMNVEV in the germline V gene (reference sequence). The CDR3 protein is CASSLSRKGLAGVPLNRETQYF. The CDR3 DNA is TGTGCCAGCAGTTTATCGAGAAAGGGACTAGCGGGAGTTCCTCTTAATCGGGAGACCCAGTACTTC.

CDR3 residues: CASSSGQGGYGYTF. The CDR3, as DNA: TGTGCCAGCAGTTCGGGACAGGGCGGCTATGGCTACACCTTC. The chain uses TRBV28 and TRBJ1-2; 9 positions agree with TRBD1. With 4 bases clipped from V and 4 bases from J, the junction kept 4 bases outside the gene matches. Germline V gene lookup returns CDR1 MDHEN and CDR2 SYDVKM. The CDR3 has 14 residues.